The rows below give T cell receptor beta chains drawn from one sample of a study of T cells in Graves' hyperthyroidism and ophthalmopathy. TCRdb recomputed calls from the multiplex PCR reads with MiXCR, one row per CDR3 protein. Of over 45,000 distinct CDR3 sequences in the sample, 49% are singletons; the top ten hold roughly a third. The sample was peripheral blood or thyroid tissue (not recorded which). The receptors stem from a woman in her forties or fifties with Graves' hyperthyroidism. The CDR3 runs from the conserved cysteine through the conserved F or W. Fields, in order: D gene, clone size, V gene, J gene, CDR3 protein, CDR3 DNA. D genes are given only for firm matches. Expanded clones are given a class, and other clones once, few, many or no size at all.

D gene: NA
clone size: many
V gene: TRBV29-1
J gene: TRBJ1-2
CDR3 protein: CSVLAGPGGYTF
CDR3 DNA: TGCAGCGTTTTGGCAGGCCCCGGTGGCTACACCTTC

D gene: TRBD1
clone size: NA
V gene: TRBV29-1
J gene: TRBJ2-5
CDR3 protein: CSVTGTGRETQYF
CDR3 DNA: TGCAGCGTCACCGGGACAGGGAGAGAGACCCAGTACTTC

D gene: TRBD1
clone size: once
V gene: TRBV29-1
J gene: TRBJ1-2
CDR3 protein: CSVAWSEGDRLPYGYTF
CDR3 DNA: TGCAGCGTTGCCTGGAGTGAAGGGGACAGGCTACCATATGGCTACACCTTC

D gene: NA
clone size: NA
V gene: TRBV30
J gene: TRBJ1-2
CDR3 protein: CAWSVRKGGYTF
CDR3 DNA: TGTGCCTGGAGTGTTCGCAAGGGCGGCTACACCTTC

D gene: NA
clone size: NA
V gene: TRBV7-2
J gene: TRBJ2-5
CDR3 protein: CASRGVGETQYF
CDR3 DNA: TGTGCCAGCCGGGGTGTCGGAGAGACCCAGTACTTC

D gene: TRBD2
clone size: NA
V gene: TRBV20-1
J gene: TRBJ2-7
CDR3 protein: CSARSGRFGHEQYF
CDR3 DNA: TGCAGTGCTAGAAGCGGGAGGTTTGGGCACGAGCAGTACTTC

D gene: NA
clone size: NA
V gene: TRBV2
J gene: TRBJ2-2
CDR3 protein: CASSGQLSTGELPF
CDR3 DNA: TGTGCCAGCAGTGGACAGTTGTCCACCGGGGAGCTGCCTTTT

D gene: NA
clone size: NA
V gene: TRBV7-9
J gene: TRBJ2-5
CDR3 protein: CASSSWTANGTQYF
CDR3 DNA: TGTGCCAGCAGCTCTTGGACGGCCAATGGGACCCAGTACTTC

D gene: NA
clone size: NA
V gene: TRBV2
J gene: TRBJ1-4
CDR3 protein: CASSEWVYEKLFF
CDR3 DNA: TGTGCCAGCAGTGAATGGGTGTATGAAAAACTGTTTTTT

D gene: NA
clone size: NA
V gene: TRBV25-1
J gene: TRBJ2-7
CDR3 protein: CASSGLLPYEQYF
CDR3 DNA: TGTGCCAGCAGTGGACTCCTCCCGTACGAGCAGTACTTC

D gene: NA
clone size: NA
V gene: TRBV12-3/TRBV12-4
J gene: TRBJ1-1
CDR3 protein: CASSFRAANTEAFF
CDR3 DNA: TGTGCCAGCAGTTTCCGGGCTGCGAACACTGAAGCTTTCTTT

D gene: NA
clone size: many
V gene: TRBV6-6
J gene: TRBJ1-6
CDR3 protein: CASSYSLGLTGLDNSPLHF
CDR3 DNA: TGTGCCAGCAGTTACTCTCTTGGGTTGACGGGGTTGGATAATTCACCCCTCCACTTT

D gene: TRBD2
clone size: many
V gene: TRBV10-3
J gene: TRBJ2-1
CDR3 protein: CAISPGGRNEQFF
CDR3 DNA: TGTGCCATCAGCCCGGGAGGGAGGAATGAGCAGTTCTTC

D gene: TRBD2
clone size: many
V gene: TRBV12-3/TRBV12-4
J gene: TRBJ2-3
CDR3 protein: CASSLWLAGRGDTQYF
CDR3 DNA: TGTGCCAGCAGTTTATGGTTAGCGGGGCGTGGGGATACGCAGTATTTT